This T cell receptor beta chain was captured by sequencing in a study of T cell changes during pregnancy in multiple sclerosis. The data were produced by immunoSEQ multiplex PCR, yet TCRdb's version contains in-frame clones alone and is incomplete. The table lists tens of thousands of clones, roughly 89% of them singletons. CDR3 length equals 15 residues. V shed 1 base and J shed 5 bases, with 10 bases lying between them. Germline-derived CDR1 and CDR2 are SGDLS and YYNGEE. This rearrangement joins TRBV9 to TRBJ1-6; perhaps TRBD1 as D (6 bases). The receptor was derived from a female donor with multiple sclerosis, enrolled in a pregnancy study. The source material was peripheral blood, sampled in the second trimester of pregnancy. Here the CDR3 DNA reads TGTGCCAGCAGCGTATTGGACAGTAATAATTCACCCCTCCACTTT. Its protein product is CASSVLDSNNSPLHF. Together with reference TRBV9 and TRBJ1-6, the CDR3 gives the full variable domain: DSGVTQTPKHLITATGQRVTLRCSPRSGDLSVYWYQQSLDQGLQFLIQYYNGEERAKGNILERFSAQQFPDLHSELNLSSLELGDSALYFCASSVLDSNNSPLHFGNGTRLTVT.